Reported below is one T cell receptor (beta chain). These data come from a study of tumor-infiltrating lymphocytes in oesophageal squamous cell carcinoma. The CDR3 runs 14 residues. The germline V gene encodes CDR1 SGHTA and CDR2 FQGNSA. Trimming stripped 5 bases from V and 6 bases from J, with 16 bases between. MiXCR, applied by TCRdb to the PCR reads, yields one record per CDR3 protein. The repertoire holds 11,000 to 15,000 distinct CDR3 sequences, approximately 45% seen once, with approximately 45% in the top ten. The clonotype originates from a male donor with esophageal squamous cell carcinoma. V is TRBV7-2 and J is TRBJ1-1; D not resolved. The sequenced sample was blood. This CDR3 is CASSGLVVDAEAFF. CDR3 sequence (DNA): TGTGCCAGCAGCGGCCTTGTCGTCGACGCTGAAGCTTTCTTT.